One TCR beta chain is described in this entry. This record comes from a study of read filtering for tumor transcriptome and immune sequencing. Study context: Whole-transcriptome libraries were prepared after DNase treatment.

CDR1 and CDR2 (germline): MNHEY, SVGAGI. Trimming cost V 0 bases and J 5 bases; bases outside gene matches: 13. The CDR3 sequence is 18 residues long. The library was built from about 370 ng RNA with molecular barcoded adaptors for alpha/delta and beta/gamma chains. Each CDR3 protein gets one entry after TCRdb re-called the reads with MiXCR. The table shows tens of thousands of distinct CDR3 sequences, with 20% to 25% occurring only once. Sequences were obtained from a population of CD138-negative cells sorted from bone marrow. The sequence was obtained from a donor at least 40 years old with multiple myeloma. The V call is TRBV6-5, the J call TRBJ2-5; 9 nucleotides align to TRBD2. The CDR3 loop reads CASSYSLWGSGRGETQYF. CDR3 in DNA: TGTGCCAGCAGTTACTCCCTCTGGGGTAGCGGGAGAGGCGAGACCCAGTACTTC.